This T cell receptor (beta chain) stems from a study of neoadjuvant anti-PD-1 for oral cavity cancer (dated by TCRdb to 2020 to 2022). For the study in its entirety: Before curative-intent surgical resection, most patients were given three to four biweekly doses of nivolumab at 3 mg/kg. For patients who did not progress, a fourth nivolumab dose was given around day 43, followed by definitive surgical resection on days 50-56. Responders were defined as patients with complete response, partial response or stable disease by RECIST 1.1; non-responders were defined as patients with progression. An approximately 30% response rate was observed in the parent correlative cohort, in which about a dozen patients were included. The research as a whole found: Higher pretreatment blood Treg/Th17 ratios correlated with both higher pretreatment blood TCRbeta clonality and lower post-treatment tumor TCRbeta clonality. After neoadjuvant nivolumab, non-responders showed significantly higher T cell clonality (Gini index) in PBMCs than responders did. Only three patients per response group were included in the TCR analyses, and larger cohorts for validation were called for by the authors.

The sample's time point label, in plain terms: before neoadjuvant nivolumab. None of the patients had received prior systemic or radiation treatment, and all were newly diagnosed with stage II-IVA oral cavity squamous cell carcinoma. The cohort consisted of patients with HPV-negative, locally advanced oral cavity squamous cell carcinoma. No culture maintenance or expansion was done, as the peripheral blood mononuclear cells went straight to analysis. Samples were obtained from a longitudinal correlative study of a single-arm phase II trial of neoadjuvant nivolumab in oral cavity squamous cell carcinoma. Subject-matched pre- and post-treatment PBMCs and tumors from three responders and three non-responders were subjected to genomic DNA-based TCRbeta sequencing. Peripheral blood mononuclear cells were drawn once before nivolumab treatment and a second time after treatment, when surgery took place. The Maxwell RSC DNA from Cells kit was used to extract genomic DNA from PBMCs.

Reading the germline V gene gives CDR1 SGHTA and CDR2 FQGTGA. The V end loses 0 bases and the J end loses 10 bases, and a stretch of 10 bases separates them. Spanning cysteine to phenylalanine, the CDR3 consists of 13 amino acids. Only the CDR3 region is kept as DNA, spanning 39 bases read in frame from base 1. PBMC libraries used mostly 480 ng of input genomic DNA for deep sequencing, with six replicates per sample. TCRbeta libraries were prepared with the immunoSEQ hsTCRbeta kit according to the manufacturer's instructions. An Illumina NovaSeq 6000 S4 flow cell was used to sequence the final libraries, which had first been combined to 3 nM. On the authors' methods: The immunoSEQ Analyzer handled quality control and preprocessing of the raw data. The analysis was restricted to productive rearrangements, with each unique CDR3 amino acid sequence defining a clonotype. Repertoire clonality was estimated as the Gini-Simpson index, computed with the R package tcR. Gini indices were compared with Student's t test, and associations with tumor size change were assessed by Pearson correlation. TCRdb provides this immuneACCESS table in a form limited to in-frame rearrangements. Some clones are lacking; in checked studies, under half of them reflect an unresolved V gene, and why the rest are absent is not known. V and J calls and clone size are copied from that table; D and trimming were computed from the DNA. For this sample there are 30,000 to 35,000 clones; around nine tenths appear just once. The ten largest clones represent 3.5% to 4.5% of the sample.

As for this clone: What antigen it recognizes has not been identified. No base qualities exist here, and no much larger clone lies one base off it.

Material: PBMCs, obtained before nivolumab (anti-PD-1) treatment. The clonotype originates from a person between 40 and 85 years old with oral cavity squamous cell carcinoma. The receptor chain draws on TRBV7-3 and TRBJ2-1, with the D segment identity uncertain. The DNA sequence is TGTGCCAGCAGCTTAACGCCAGGAGAAGAGCAGTTCTTC. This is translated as CASSLTPGEEQFF.